These 21 T cell receptor beta chains share one sample of origin, sequenced in a study of identical twins. In TCRdb, the 5' RACE reads were re-called with MiXCR into one record per CDR3 protein. Of fewer than 500,000 distinct CDR3 sequences listed, over 11% were seen once; the top ten hold approximately 0.9%. Separately, the same data were catalogued under a study of yellow fever vaccine responses in identical twins.

Source material: CD4+ T cells sorted from blood. All receptors come from a young woman in good health.

This clonotype was seen at least ten times. The genes are TRBV5-6 and TRBJ1-1, with 8 bases aligning to TRBD1. Germline CDR1 and CDR2: SGHDT and YYEEEE. The CDR3 is made up of 14 amino acids. Trimming took 4 bases from V and 1 from J; bases not matched to a gene: 3. CDR3 region: CASSRTGKNTEAFF. CDR3 nucleotides: TGTGCCAGCAGCCGGACAGGGAAGAACACTGAAGCTTTCTTT.

This sequence joins TRBV12-3 or TRBV12-4 and TRBJ2-1, with D perhaps given as TRBD1 or TRBD2 (6 bases each). This CDR3 is 14 amino acids long. The ends were cut back, 6 bases at V and 8 bases at J, with 17 bases in the middle. The CDR3 bases are TGTGCCAGCAGACTCGTGGGGGGCCAAGATGAGCAGTTCTTC. Translated: CASRLVGGQDEQFF.

This clonotype was counted many times. The chain carries TRBV27 and TRBJ2-3; TRBD2 aligns across 9 bases. Germline V CDR1 and CDR2: MNHEY, SMNVEV (reference sequence). V was clipped by 2 bases and J by 4 bases; unmatched bases: 4. This CDR3 comprises 15 residues. Here the CDR3 reads CASSLNSGGPDTQYF. The CDR3 coding sequence is TGTGCCAGCAGTTTAAACAGCGGGGGGCCAGATACGCAGTATTTT.

This clonotype was seen ten or more times. The J gene is TRBJ1-4, the V gene TRBV20-1; TRBD1 might be the D (5 bases). Trimming left V 5 bases short and J 11 bases short, with 12 bases between. The CDR3 is made up of 11 amino acids. CDR1 DFQATT and CDR2 SNEGSKA come from the germline V gene (reference sequence). CDR3 sequence reads: CSAYDRVKLFF. In DNA form, the CDR3 reads TGCAGTGCTTACGACAGAGTGAAACTGTTTTTT.

The table lists this clonotype with a few counts. The chain recombines TRBV7-2 with TRBJ2-5, with TRBD2 matching over 9 bases. With V trimmed by 4 bases and J by 4 bases, 10 bases remained unmatched. The CDR3 spans 16 residues. Germline-derived CDR1 and CDR2 are SGHTA and FQGNSA. CDR3 bases: TGTGCCAGCAGCTCTCCCGTGGGTAGCGGGAGAGAGACCCAGTACTTC. Translated, it gives CASSSPVGSGRETQYF.

The chain recombines TRBV9 with TRBJ2-7, with 8 bases fitting TRBD2. Germline V gives CDR1 SGDLS, CDR2 YYNGEE. V shed 0 bases and J 5 bases; nucleotides not matched to a gene: 10. This CDR3 comprises 16 residues. The CDR3 sequence is CASSVVPGGAMDEQYF. CDR3 in DNA: TGTGCCAGCAGCGTAGTGCCGGGGGGGGCTATGGACGAGCAGTACTTC.

V and J are TRBV20-1 and TRBJ2-5, with TRBD2 as a possible D gene (5 bases). CDR1 and CDR2 (germline): DFQATT, SNEGSKA (reference sequence). This CDR3 has 16 residues. Trimming took off 6 bases at V and 5 bases at J, with 25 bases between the two ends. CDR3 amino acids: CSAQLGRRLKRETQYF. CDR3 sequence (DNA): TGCAGTGCCCAGCTAGGACGGAGGCTTAAGAGGGAGACCCAGTACTTC.

This clonotype showed up many times. The chain has TRBV12-3 or TRBV12-4 and TRBJ2-3; D unresolved. This CDR3 is 11 amino acids long. The V gene lost 7 bases and the J gene lost 0 bases, with 2 bases spanning the gap. CDR3 in DNA: TGTGCCAGCACCAGCACAGATACGCAGTATTTT. Encoded protein: CASTSTDTQYF.

This clonotype was detected once. This may stem from a read error, because a much larger clone lies one nucleotide away. Without the conserved terminal phenylalanine or tryptophan, this CDR3 likely stems from a read error. The genes are TRBV15 and TRBJ2-2; maybe TRBD1 (6 bases). Deletions cut 5 bases from V and 3 bases from J, with 10 bases between. CDR1 and CDR2 from the germline V gene are LNHNV and YYDKDF (reference sequence). This CDR3 is 14 amino acids long. DNA for the CDR3: TGTGCCACCAGCGCACAGGGTTACACCGGGGAGCTGTTTTAT. This sequence encodes CATSAQGYTGELFY.

There are a few counts of this clonotype. This sequence joins TRBV3-1 and TRBJ2-5, with no clear D. CDR3 length: 12 residues. From germline, CDR1 is LGHDT and CDR2 YNNKEL (reference sequence). The V gene lost 4 bases and the J gene lost 7 bases, with 10 bases spanning the gap. The CDR3 DNA is TGTGCCAGCAGCCGCCTCGAGCGGACCCAGTACTTC. Protein product: CASSRLERTQYF.

This chain uses TRBV28 with TRBJ2-7; maybe TRBD2 (6 bases). CDR3 length: 15 amino acids. V gave up 2 bases and J gave up 2 bases, with 13 bases separating them. From germline, CDR1 is MDHEN and CDR2 SYDVKM. The CDR3 spells CASSLGAGVTYEQYF. CDR3 sequence (DNA): TGTGCCAGCAGTTTAGGAGCGGGCGTTACCTACGAGCAGTACTTC.

This clonotype was picked up a small number of times. The CDR3 DNA sequence: TGTGCCAGCCACCGGGGCATGGGGAATGAGCAGTTCTTC. It codes for CASHRGMGNEQFF. J is TRBJ2-1 and V is TRBV6-1; tentatively, D is TRBD1 or TRBD2 (5 bases each). Germline-derived CDR1 and CDR2 are MNHNS and SASEGT. This CDR3 contains 13 residues. V was pared by 8 bases and J by 7 bases, with 15 bases between.

The J gene is TRBJ2-1, the V gene TRBV11-3, with D possibly being TRBD1 (6 bases). The ends were cut back, 5 bases at V and 11 bases at J, with 10 bases in the middle. Germline CDR1 SGHNT, CDR2 YENEEA. There are 11 residues in the CDR3. The CDR3 spells CASSKDSKQFF. CDR3 bases: TGTGCCAGCAGCAAGGACAGTAAGCAGTTCTTC. Using reference TRBV11-3 and TRBJ2-1 for the parts outside the CDR3, the full variable domain is EAGVVQSPRYKIIEKKQPVAFWCNPISGHNTLYWYLQNLGQGPELLIRYENEEAVDDSQLPKDRFSAERLKGVDSTLKIQPAELGDSAVYLCASSKDSKQFFGPGTRLTVL.

This clonotype was seen a handful of times. The chain uses TRBV28 and TRBJ2-4, with 7 bases fitting TRBD2. CDR3 length equals 15 residues. The J segment lost 4 bases and the V segment lost 5 bases, leaving 8 bases of the junction unmatched. Germline V gives CDR1 MDHEN, CDR2 SYDVKM. The CDR3 region is CASSPASGGKNIQYF. CDR3 nucleotides: TGTGCCAGCAGTCCCGCTAGCGGAGGGAAAAACATTCAGTACTTC.

This clonotype was picked up a small number of times. The chain recombines TRBV27 with TRBJ2-7, with D possibly being TRBD1 (6 bases). The CDR3 runs 16 residues. V dropped 8 bases and J dropped 1 base, with 21 bases sitting between them. Germline CDR1 MNHEY, CDR2 SMNVEV (reference sequence). CDR3 protein: CASGPIGGIGSYEQYF. CDR3 sequence (DNA): TGTGCCAGCGGCCCTATAGGGGGAATCGGATCCTACGAGCAGTACTTC.

This clonotype occurred a few times. The chain is built from TRBV28 and TRBJ2-7, with a weak D call TRBD2 (5 bases). The CDR3 contains 15 residues. Trimming pared 5 bases from V and 2 bases from J, leaving 16 bases between. Germline CDR1 MDHEN, CDR2 SYDVKM. The CDR3 DNA is TGTGCCAGCAGTATCCAATCCCTGGGAGCCTACGAGCAGTACTTC. Its translation is CASSIQSLGAYEQYF. Full variable domain (missing parts from reference TRBV28 and TRBJ2-7): DVKVTQSSRYLVKRTGEKVFLECVQDMDHENMFWYRQDPGLGLRLIYFSYDVKMKEKGDIPEGYSVSREKKERFSLILESASTNQTSMYLCASSIQSLGAYEQYFGPGTRLTVT.

A single count supports this clonotype. The V and J genes are TRBV13 and TRBJ2-1; D remains ambiguous. This CDR3 is 16 amino acids long. V gave up 0 bases and J gave up 4 bases, with 13 bases separating them. CDR1 PRHDT and CDR2 FYEKMQ come from the germline V gene (reference sequence). CDR3 in amino acids: CASSLGGRAFYNEQFF. CDR3 bases: TGTGCCAGCAGCTTAGGAGGCCGGGCGTTTTACAATGAGCAGTTCTTC.

This clonotype was seen only a few times. V usage is TRBV28 and J usage is TRBJ2-7; 8 nucleotides agree with TRBD2. This CDR3 region has 14 residues. V lost 3 bases, J lost 7 bases, and 8 bases stayed unmatched. Germline assignment: CDR1 MDHEN and CDR2 SYDVKM. The CDR3 region is CASSFAGGVGEQYF. In DNA form, the CDR3 reads TGTGCCAGCAGTTTCGCGGGAGGAGTTGGGGAGCAGTACTTC.

The chain is built from TRBV3-1 and TRBJ2-5; TRBD1 matches at 7 bases. The CDR3 consists of 14 residues. Trimming at V came to 4 bases and at J to 7 bases, leaving 9 bases not matched to a gene. Germline-derived CDR1 and CDR2 are LGHDT and YNNKEL (reference sequence). CDR3 loop: CASSLHDREGTQYF. CDR3 in DNA: TGTGCCAGCAGCCTCCACGACAGGGAAGGGACCCAGTACTTC.

The rearrangement joins TRBV4-1 to TRBJ2-7; tentatively, D is TRBD1 (6 bases). CDR1 is MGHRA and CDR2 is YSYEKL in the germline V gene. The CDR3 runs to 16 residues. Trimming pared 2 bases from V and 0 bases from J, leaving 14 bases between. CDR3 loop: CASSQSTGTPSYEQYF. CDR3 in DNA: TGCGCCAGCAGCCAATCCACCGGGACACCCTCCTACGAGCAGTACTTC.

The rearrangement links TRBV2 to TRBJ2-3; 9 bases fit TRBD1. With V trimmed by 6 bases and J by 4 bases, 8 bases remained unmatched. Germline V CDR1 and CDR2: SNHLY, FYNNEI. CDR3 length: 15 amino acids. Written as DNA, the CDR3 is TGTGCCAGCAGCGCGGACAGGGGCCTGCCAGATACGCAGTATTTT. Translated, it gives CASSADRGLPDTQYF.